This passage covers 20 T cell receptor beta chains from one sample sequenced in a study of identical twins. MiXCR, applied by TCRdb to the 5' RACE reads, yields one record per CDR3 protein. The sample lists hundreds of thousands of distinct CDR3 sequences, 7.5% to 9.5% occurring once. The data were also submitted as part of a second study, on yellow fever vaccine responses in identical twins.

Sample: CD8+ T cells sorted from blood. The receptor set was obtained from a young woman in good health.

The CDR3 loop is CSARAAGQGDYEQYF. In DNA, the CDR3 is TGCAGTGCTAGAGCCGCGGGACAGGGAGACTACGAGCAGTACTTC. J is TRBJ2-7 and V is TRBV20-1; TRBD1 matches 9 bases. The CDR3 is made up of 15 amino acids. With V trimmed by 1 base and J by 3 bases, 7 bases remained unmatched. Germline CDR1 DFQATT, CDR2 SNEGSKA (reference sequence).

A few counts support this clonotype. The V call is TRBV20-1, the J call TRBJ2-3; 10 nucleotides agree with TRBD2. Losses at the gene ends were 2 bases for V and 3 bases for J; bases not matched to a gene: 5. This CDR3 spans 15 amino acids. Germline loops: CDR1 DFQATT, CDR2 SNEGSKA (reference sequence). The CDR3 loop is CSARILAGLTDTQYF. CDR3 coding DNA: TGCAGTGCTAGAATACTAGCGGGACTTACAGATACGCAGTATTTT.

This clonotype has a count of ten or more. The gene calls are TRBV11-2 and TRBJ2-3; unclear D gene. Trimming pared 4 bases from V and 1 base from J, leaving 12 bases between. Per the germline V gene, CDR1 is SGHAT and CDR2 is FQNNGV. This CDR3 spans 15 amino acids. CDR3 DNA sequence: TGTGCCAGCAGCTCGGGTCCCGGAGGCACAGATACGCAGTATTTT. Encoded protein: CASSSGPGGTDTQYF.

The chain joins TRBV4-2 to TRBJ2-3; D is unresolved. The CDR3 consists of 14 residues. Per the germline V gene, CDR1 is LGHNA and CDR2 is YNFKEQ. Trimming stripped 1 base from V and 2 bases from J, with 7 bases between. CDR3 sequence reads: CASSQVQNTDTQYF. CDR3 sequence (DNA): TGTGCCAGCAGCCAAGTCCAAAACACAGATACGCAGTATTTT.

A few counts support this clonotype. The chain combines TRBV20-1 with TRBJ2-7, with 7 bases that match TRBD1. The CDR3 extends over 14 amino acids. The germline V gene encodes CDR1 DFQATT and CDR2 SNEGSKA (reference sequence). Trimming took 0 bases from V and 0 from J; bases not matched to a gene: 2. CDR3 amino acids: CSARERQGSYEQYF. In DNA form, the CDR3 reads TGCAGTGCTAGAGAAAGACAGGGCTCCTACGAGCAGTACTTC.

This clonotype has a count of ten or more. The V call is TRBV27, the J call TRBJ1-2, with D perhaps matching TRBD1 (5 bases). V was cut by 3 bases and J by 4 bases, with 9 bases left in between. Germline V lookup: CDR1 MNHEY, CDR2 SMNVEV (reference sequence). The CDR3 contains 13 residues. The CDR3 loop reads CASSLTVSYGYTF. CDR3 sequence (DNA): TGTGCCAGCAGTTTGACAGTAAGCTATGGCTACACCTTC.

The J gene is TRBJ2-1, the V gene TRBV19; 7 bases agree with TRBD1. Trimming cost V 1 base and J 4 bases; bases outside gene matches: 13. Per the germline V gene, CDR1 is LNHDA and CDR2 is SQIVND (reference sequence). CDR3 length: 18 residues. The CDR3 here is CASSIVGPPGQIYNEQFF. CDR3 sequence (DNA): TGTGCCAGTAGTATAGTAGGCCCCCCGGGACAGATTTACAATGAGCAGTTCTTC.

This clonotype was observed a handful of times. J is TRBJ1-1 and V is TRBV5-1, with a tentative D call TRBD1 (6 bases). Germline V CDR1 and CDR2: SGHRS, YFSETQ. This CDR3 is 14 amino acids long. Between the trimmed V and J ends, which lost 1 base and 1 base, there was a span of 8 bases. The CDR3 is CASSLTGKNTEAFF. The DNA of the CDR3 is TGCGCCAGCAGCTTGACAGGGAAGAACACTGAAGCTTTCTTT.

The chain recombines TRBV4-1 with TRBJ2-7, with D uncertain. Germline-derived CDR1 and CDR2 are MGHRA and YSYEKL. Deletions cut 0 bases from V and 3 bases from J, with 12 bases between. The CDR3 contains 15 residues. For the CDR3, the DNA is TGCGCCAGCAGCCAAGATGTTACCGGTGACTACGAGCAGTACTTC. It encodes CASSQDVTGDYEQYF.

This clonotype has a count of ten or more. V usage is TRBV5-1 and J usage is TRBJ2-7, with D possibly being TRBD1 or TRBD2 (5 bases each). The germline CDR1 and CDR2 sequences are SGHRS and YFSETQ. The CDR3 covers 13 residues. The CDR3 is CGPRAGRSYEQYF. The CDR3 DNA reads as TGCGGGCCGAGGGCAGGGCGATCCTACGAGCAGTACTTC.

This clonotype was seen a handful of times. V gene TRBV2 combines with J gene TRBJ1-1; D call uncertain. V lost 1 base, J lost 8 bases, and 8 bases lay in between. This CDR3 has 12 amino acids. Germline CDR1 reads SNHLY; CDR2 reads FYNNEI. CDR3 sequence reads: CASSEVRAEAFF. The CDR3 coding sequence is TGTGCCAGCAGTGAAGTTCGGGCCGAAGCTTTCTTT. The variable domain in full, with the rest retrieved from reference TRBV2 and TRBJ1-1, is EPEVTQTPSHQVTQMGQEVILRCVPISNHLYFYWYRQILGQKVEFLVSFYNNEISEKSEIFDDQFSVERPDGSNFTLKIRSTKLEDSAMYFCASSEVRAEAFFGQGTRLTVV.

This clonotype came up many times. V usage is TRBV9 and J usage is TRBJ2-7; weak D call: TRBD2 (5 bases). CDR3 length: 13 residues. Per the germline V gene, CDR1 is SGDLS and CDR2 is YYNGEE. V lost 0 bases, J lost 2 bases, and 6 bases lay in between. The CDR3 is CASSVAGAYEQYF. CDR3 DNA sequence: TGTGCCAGCAGCGTAGCCGGGGCCTACGAGCAGTACTTC. Supplemented by reference TRBV9 and TRBJ2-7, the full variable domain reads DSGVTQTPKHLITATGQRVTLRCSPRSGDLSVYWYQQSLDQGLQFLIQYYNGEERAKGNILERFSAQQFPDLHSELNLSSLELGDSALYFCASSVAGAYEQYFGPGTRLTVT.

The chain carries TRBV4-1 and TRBJ1-2; D gene ambiguous. The CDR3 sequence is 16 residues long. Germline V lookup: CDR1 MGHRA, CDR2 YSYEKL. Deletions cut 4 bases from V and 4 bases from J, with 19 bases between. The chain's CDR3 is CASSLRSPDYGYGYTF. For the CDR3, the DNA is TGCGCCAGCAGCCTAAGAAGTCCAGACTACGGCTATGGCTACACCTTC.

This clonotype was counted many times. The chain uses TRBV29-1 and TRBJ1-1, with D possibly being TRBD1 (6 bases). The CDR3 loop spans 13 amino acids. CDR1 is SQVTM, CDR2 ANQGSEA, per germline. Between the trimmed V and J ends, which lost 7 bases and 6 bases, there was a span of 18 bases. This CDR3 is CSGYDGGRPEAFF. The CDR3 DNA reads TGCAGCGGCTACGACGGGGGGCGGCCTGAAGCTTTCTTT.

This clonotype was observed at least ten times. The genes are TRBV7-2 and TRBJ2-3; D gene uncertain. Trimming pared 6 bases from V and 3 bases from J, leaving 10 bases between. This CDR3 region has 13 residues. Per the germline V gene, CDR1 is SGHTA and CDR2 is FQGNSA. Here the CDR3 reads CASRDGGTDTQYF. In DNA form, the CDR3 reads TGTGCCAGCAGAGACGGTGGGACAGATACGCAGTATTTT. Variable domain in full (rest from reference TRBV7-2 and TRBJ2-3): GAGVSQSPSNKVTEKGKDVELRCDPISGHTALYWYRQSLGQGLEFLIYFQGNSAPDKSGLPSDRFSAERTGGSVSTLTIQRTQQEDSAVYLCASRDGGTDTQYFGPGTRLTVL.

At least ten counts were recorded for this clonotype. The chain has TRBV10-2 and TRBJ1-1; 7 bases fit TRBD1. This CDR3 contains 15 residues. Trimming cost V 2 bases and J 5 bases; bases outside gene matches: 8. Germline values: CDR1 WSHSY, CDR2 SAAADI. DNA of the CDR3: TGCGCCAGCAGTGAGCACAGGGGAAGAAATACTGAAGCTTTCTTT. This encodes CASSEHRGRNTEAFF.

J is TRBJ2-7 and V is TRBV20-1; D remains unclear. The CDR3 runs 11 residues. Germline assignment: CDR1 DFQATT and CDR2 SNEGSKA (reference sequence). V was trimmed by 5 bases and J by 6 bases, leaving 11 bases between them. The CDR3: CSAPQVSEQYF. The CDR3 bases are TGCAGTGCTCCCCAGGTCTCCGAGCAGTACTTC.

This clonotype was seen ten or more times. CDR3 protein: CASSQDRIRQGGLAGVLETQYF. CDR3 DNA sequence: TGCGCCAGCAGCCAAGATCGGATTCGGCAGGGCGGACTAGCGGGAGTGTTGGAGACCCAGTACTTC. This chain joins TRBV4-1 and TRBJ2-5; 13 bases line up with TRBD2. The CDR3 has 22 residues. CDR1 MGHRA and CDR2 YSYEKL come from the germline V gene. V dropped 0 bases and J dropped 5; count of bases not matched to a gene: 21.

V usage is TRBV11-2 and J usage is TRBJ1-5; TRBD1 is a possible D gene (6 bases). Germline-derived CDR1 and CDR2 are SGHAT and FQNNGV. The CDR3 sequence is 14 residues long. V lost 5 bases, J lost 8 bases, and 16 bases lay in between. The CDR3 sequence: CASSPGDGYEPQHF. The CDR3 coding sequence is TGTGCCAGCAGCCCAGGGGACGGATATGAGCCCCAGCATTTT.

This clonotype was observed many times. The rearrangement links TRBV7-9 to TRBJ2-7, with TRBD1 as a possible D gene (6 bases). CDR1 SEHNR and CDR2 FQNEAQ come from the germline V gene (reference sequence). The CDR3 totals 13 residues. The V end lost 6 bases, the J end lost 6 bases, and 15 bases lay between the germline ends. The CDR3 DNA is TGTGCCAGCAGGCCAACAGGGTCCCCCGAGCAGTACTTC. Protein product: CASRPTGSPEQYF.